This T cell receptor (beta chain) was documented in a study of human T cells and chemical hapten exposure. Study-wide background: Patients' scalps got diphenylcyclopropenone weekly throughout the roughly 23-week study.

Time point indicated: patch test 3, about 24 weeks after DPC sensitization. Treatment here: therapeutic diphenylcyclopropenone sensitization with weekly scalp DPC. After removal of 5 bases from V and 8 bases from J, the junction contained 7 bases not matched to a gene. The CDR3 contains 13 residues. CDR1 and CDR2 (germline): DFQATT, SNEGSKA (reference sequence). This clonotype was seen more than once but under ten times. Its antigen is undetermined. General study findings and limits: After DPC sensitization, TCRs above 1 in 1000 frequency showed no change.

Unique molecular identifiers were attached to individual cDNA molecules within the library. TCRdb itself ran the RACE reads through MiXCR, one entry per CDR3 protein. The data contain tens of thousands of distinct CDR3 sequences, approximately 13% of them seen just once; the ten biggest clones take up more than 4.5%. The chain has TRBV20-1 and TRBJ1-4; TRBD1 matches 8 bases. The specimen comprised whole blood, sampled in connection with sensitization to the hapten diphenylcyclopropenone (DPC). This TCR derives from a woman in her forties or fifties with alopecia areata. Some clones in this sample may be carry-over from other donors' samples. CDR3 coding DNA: TGCAGTGCTCTCGGACAGGGAAGCGAAAAACTGTTTTTT. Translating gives CSALGQGSEKLFF.